The sequence of this T cell receptor beta chain was determined in a study of cytomegalovirus exposure and HLA in healthy donors. The PCR ran on 60 Vbeta and 13 Jbeta primers. The table came from immunoSEQ multiplex PCR; TCRdb's copy has only in-frame clones and leaves some out. The sample holds more than 75,000 clones; around four fifths are singletons and the top ten take 6.2%. As to this clone: The antigen remains unidentified.

CDR1 and CDR2 from the germline V gene are GTSNPN and SVGIG (reference sequence). Trimming cost V 4 bases and J 2 bases; bases outside gene matches: 7. The CDR3 covers 15 residues. Regarding the study as a whole: Across donors, most TCRs were seen rarely, yet some public ones were widespread. Diagnosis of cytomegalovirus status made by the classifier reportedly showed high specificity and sensitivity.

Sequenced material: PBMCs. The chain recombines TRBV30 with TRBJ1-5, with 8 bases lining up with TRBD1. This clonotype was obtained from a woman aged 50 to 65 in good health and CMV-seropositive. CDR3 DNA sequence: TGTGCCTGGAACGGACCGGGACAGGGCAATCAGCCCCAGCATTTT. This codes for CAWNGPGQGNQPQHF. Filled out from reference TRBV30 and TRBJ1-5, the complete variable domain reads SQTIHQWPATLVQPVGSPLSLECTVEGTSNPNLYWYRQAAGRGLQLLFYSVGIGQISSEVPQNLSASRPQDRQFILSSKKLLLSDSGFYLCAWNGPGQGNQPQHFGDGTRLSIL.